The present T cell receptor beta chain was sequenced within a study of T cell changes during pregnancy in multiple sclerosis. Germline V lookup: CDR1 KGHSH, CDR2 LQKENI. V lost 0 bases, J lost 6 bases, and 20 bases lay in between. The CDR3 contains 17 residues. The protocol was immunoSEQ multiplex PCR, while the TCRdb copy is restricted to in-frame clones and leaves out a portion. The profile shows more than 20,000 clones, just over 90% of them singletons. This receptor was taken from a female donor in good health, enrolled as a control in a pregnancy study. The sequencing used CD4+ T cells from peripheral blood mononuclear cells, collected after pregnancy. The V call is TRBV18, the J call TRBJ1-2; D remains ambiguous. In DNA, the CDR3 is TGTGCCAGCTCACCACCAAAGTTTCGCGCCGCTATCGATGGCTACACCTTC. Translation: CASSPPKFRAAIDGYTF.